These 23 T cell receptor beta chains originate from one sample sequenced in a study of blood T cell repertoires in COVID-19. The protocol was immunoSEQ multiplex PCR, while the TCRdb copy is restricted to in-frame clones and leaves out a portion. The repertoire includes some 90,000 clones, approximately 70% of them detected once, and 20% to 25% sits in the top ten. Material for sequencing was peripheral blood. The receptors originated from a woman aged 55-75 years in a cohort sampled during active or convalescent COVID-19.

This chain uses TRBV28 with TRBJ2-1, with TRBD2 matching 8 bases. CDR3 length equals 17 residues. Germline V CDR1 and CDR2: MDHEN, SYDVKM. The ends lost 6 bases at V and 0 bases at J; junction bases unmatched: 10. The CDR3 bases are TGTGCCAGCAGAATGGGCGGGGGGTCCGTCTCCTACAATGAGCAGTTCTTC. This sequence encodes CASRMGGGSVSYNEQFF.

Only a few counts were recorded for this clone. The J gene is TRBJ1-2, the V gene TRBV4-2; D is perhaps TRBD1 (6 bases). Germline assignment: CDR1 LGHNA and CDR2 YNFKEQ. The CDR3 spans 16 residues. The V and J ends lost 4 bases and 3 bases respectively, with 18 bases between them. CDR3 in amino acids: CASSREQGRVDYGYTF. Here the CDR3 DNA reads TGTGCCAGCAGCCGCGAACAGGGTAGGGTTGACTATGGCTACACCTTC.

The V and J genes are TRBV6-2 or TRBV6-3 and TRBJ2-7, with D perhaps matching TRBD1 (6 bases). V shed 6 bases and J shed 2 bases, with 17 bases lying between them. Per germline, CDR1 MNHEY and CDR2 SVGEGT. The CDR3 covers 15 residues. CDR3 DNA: TGTGCCAGCAGCTTTGAGGGGGACGGCGCCTACGAGCAGTACTTC. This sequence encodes CASSFEGDGAYEQYF.

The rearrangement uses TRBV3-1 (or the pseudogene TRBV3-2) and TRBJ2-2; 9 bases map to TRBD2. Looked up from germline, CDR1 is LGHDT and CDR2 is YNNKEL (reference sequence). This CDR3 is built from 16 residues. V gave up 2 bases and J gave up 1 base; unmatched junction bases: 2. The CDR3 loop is CASSQPSGENTGELFF. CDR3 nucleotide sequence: TGTGCCAGCAGCCAACCTAGCGGGGAGAACACCGGGGAGCTGTTTTTT.

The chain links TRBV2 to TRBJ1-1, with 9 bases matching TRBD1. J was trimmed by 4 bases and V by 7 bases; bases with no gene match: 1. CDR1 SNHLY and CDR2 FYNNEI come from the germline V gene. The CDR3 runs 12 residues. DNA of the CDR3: TGTGCCAGCAAGACAGGGGGCACTGAAGCTTTCTTT. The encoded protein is CASKTGGTEAFF.

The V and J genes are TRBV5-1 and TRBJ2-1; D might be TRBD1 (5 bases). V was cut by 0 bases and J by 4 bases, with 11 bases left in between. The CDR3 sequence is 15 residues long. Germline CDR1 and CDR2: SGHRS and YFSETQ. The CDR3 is CASSLVGVQYNEQFF. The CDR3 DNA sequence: TGCGCCAGCAGCTTGGTAGGGGTTCAGTACAATGAGCAGTTCTTC.

DNA for the CDR3: TGTGCCAGCAGCCCCCGAGTCCCCGGCCTAGCGGGGGGGATAGAGACCCAGTACTTC. Translating it yields CASSPRVPGLAGGIETQYF. This chain joins TRBV7-9 and TRBJ2-5; 12 bases line up with TRBD2. The germline CDR1 and CDR2 sequences are SEHNR and FQNEAQ (reference sequence). The trim removed 5 bases at V and 4 bases at J, leaving 17 bases unmatched. The CDR3 loop spans 19 amino acids.

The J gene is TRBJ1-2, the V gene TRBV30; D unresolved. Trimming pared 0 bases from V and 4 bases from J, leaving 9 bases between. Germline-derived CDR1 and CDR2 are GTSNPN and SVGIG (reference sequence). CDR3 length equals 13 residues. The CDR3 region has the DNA TGTGCCTGGAGTGTAGCAGACTTCTATGGCTACACCTTC. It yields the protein CAWSVADFYGYTF.

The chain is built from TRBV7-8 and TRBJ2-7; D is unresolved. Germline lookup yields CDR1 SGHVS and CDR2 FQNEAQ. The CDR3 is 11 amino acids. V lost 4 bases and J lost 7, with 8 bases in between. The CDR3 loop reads CASSSPREQYF. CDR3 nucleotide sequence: TGTGCCAGCAGCTCCCCTAGGGAGCAGTACTTC.

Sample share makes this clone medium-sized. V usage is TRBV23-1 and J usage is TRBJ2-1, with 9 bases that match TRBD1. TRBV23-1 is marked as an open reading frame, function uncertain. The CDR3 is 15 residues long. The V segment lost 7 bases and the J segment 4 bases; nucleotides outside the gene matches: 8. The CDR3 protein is CASNHGQGSYNEQFF. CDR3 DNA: TGCGCCAGCAATCACGGACAGGGGTCATACAATGAGCAGTTCTTC.

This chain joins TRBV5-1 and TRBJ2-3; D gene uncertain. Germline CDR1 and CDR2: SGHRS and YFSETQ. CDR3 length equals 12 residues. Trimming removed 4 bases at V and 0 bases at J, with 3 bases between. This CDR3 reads CASSPSTDTQYF. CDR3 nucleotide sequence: TGCGCCAGCAGCCCAAGCACAGATACGCAGTATTTT. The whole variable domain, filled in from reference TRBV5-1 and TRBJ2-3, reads KAGVTQTPRYLIKTRGQQVTLSCSPISGHRSVSWYQQTPGQGLQFLFEYFSETQRNKGNFPGRFSGRQFSNSRSEMNVSTLELGDSALYLCASSPSTDTQYFGPGTRLTVL.

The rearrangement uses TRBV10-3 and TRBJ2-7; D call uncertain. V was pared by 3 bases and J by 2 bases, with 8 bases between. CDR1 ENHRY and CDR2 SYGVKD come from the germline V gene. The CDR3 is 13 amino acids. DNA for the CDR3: TGTGCCATCAGTGAATTCGGTACCTACGAGCAGTACTTC. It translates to CAISEFGTYEQYF.

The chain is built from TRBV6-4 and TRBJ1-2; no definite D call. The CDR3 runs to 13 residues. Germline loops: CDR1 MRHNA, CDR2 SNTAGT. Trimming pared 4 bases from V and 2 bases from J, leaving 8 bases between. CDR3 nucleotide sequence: TGTGCCAGCAGTGCGAACAGCAACTATGGCTACACCTTC. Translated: CASSANSNYGYTF.

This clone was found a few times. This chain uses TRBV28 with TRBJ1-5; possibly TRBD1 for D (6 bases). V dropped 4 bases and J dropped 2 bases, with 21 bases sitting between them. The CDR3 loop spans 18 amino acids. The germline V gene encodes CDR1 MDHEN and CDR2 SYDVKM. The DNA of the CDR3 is TGTGCCAGCAGTTCTCCAACAGGGAGCCCAGATGGCAATCAGCCCCAGCATTTT. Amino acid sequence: CASSSPTGSPDGNQPQHF.

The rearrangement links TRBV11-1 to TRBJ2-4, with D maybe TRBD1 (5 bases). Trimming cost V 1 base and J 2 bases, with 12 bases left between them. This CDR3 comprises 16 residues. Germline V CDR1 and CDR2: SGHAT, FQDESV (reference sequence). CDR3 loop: CASSLGSSGSKNIQYF. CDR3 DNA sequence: TGTGCCAGCAGCTTAGGCTCCTCAGGGTCCAAAAACATTCAGTACTTC.

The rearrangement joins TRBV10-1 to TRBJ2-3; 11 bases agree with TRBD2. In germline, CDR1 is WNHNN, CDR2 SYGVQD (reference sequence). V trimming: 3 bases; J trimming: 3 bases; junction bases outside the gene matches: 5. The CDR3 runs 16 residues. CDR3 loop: CASSERTSGGTDTQYF. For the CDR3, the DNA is TGCGCCAGCAGTGAACGCACTAGCGGGGGAACAGATACGCAGTATTTT.

The DNA of the CDR3 is TGTGCCAGCAGCTTAGACAGGGACTTCGAGCGAGAGACCCAGTACTTC. The encoded protein is CASSLDRDFERETQYF. The chain links TRBV7-3 to TRBJ2-5; possibly TRBD1 for D (7 bases). Germline V CDR1 and CDR2: SGHTA, FQGTGA. V shed 2 bases and J shed 4 bases, with 17 bases lying between them. CDR3 size: 16 residues. The full variable domain, its missing parts supplied by reference TRBV7-3 and TRBJ2-5, is GAGVSQTPSNKVTEKGKYVELRCDPISGHTALYWYRQSLGQGPEFLIYFQGTGAADDSGLPNDRFFAVRPEGSVSTLKIQRTERGDSAVYLCASSLDRDFERETQYFGPGTRLLVL.

CDR3 DNA: TGTGCCAGTAGTATTATTAAGGGATCGTCAGGGGGCTACACCTTC. Translated, it gives CASSIIKGSSGGYTF. This chain uses TRBV19 with TRBJ1-2, with D possibly matching TRBD1 (5 bases). V was cut by 3 bases and J by 8 bases, with 19 bases left in between. Germline V gives CDR1 LNHDA, CDR2 SQIVND (reference sequence). The CDR3 loop spans 15 amino acids.

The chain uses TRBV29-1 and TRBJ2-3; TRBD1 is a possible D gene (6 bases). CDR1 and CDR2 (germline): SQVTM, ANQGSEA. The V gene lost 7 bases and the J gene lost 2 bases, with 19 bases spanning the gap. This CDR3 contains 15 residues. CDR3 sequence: CSAQGYPLLTDTQYF. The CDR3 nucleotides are TGCAGCGCACAGGGTTACCCGCTTCTCACAGATACGCAGTATTTT.

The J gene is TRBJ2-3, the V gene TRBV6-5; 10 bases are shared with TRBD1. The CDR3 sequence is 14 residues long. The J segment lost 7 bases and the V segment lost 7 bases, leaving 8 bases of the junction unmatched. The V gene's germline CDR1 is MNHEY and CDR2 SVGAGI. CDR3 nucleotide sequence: TGTGCCAGCAATTCGGGACAGGGGCCCTATACGCAGTATTTT. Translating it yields CASNSGQGPYTQYF.

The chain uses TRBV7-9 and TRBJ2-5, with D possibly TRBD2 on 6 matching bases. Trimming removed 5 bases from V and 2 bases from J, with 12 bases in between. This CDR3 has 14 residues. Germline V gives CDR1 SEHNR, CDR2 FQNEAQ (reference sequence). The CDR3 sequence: CASSPRDSQETQYF. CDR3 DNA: TGTGCCAGCAGCCCCCGGGACTCACAAGAGACCCAGTACTTC.

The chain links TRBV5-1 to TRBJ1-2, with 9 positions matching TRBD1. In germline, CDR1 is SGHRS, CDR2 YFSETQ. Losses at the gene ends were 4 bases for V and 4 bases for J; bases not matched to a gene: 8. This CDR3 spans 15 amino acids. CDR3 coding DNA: TGCGCCAGCAGCCCTGGACAGGGGAGGACCTATGGCTACACCTTC. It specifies CASSPGQGRTYGYTF.

CDR3 region: CASREGGRGNQPQHF. The CDR3 bases are TGTGCCAGCAGAGAAGGGGGCCGAGGCAATCAGCCCCAGCATTTT. V gene TRBV27 combines with J gene TRBJ1-5; the match to TRBD1 covers 7 bases. Germline V gene lookup returns CDR1 MNHEY and CDR2 SMNVEV (reference sequence). The CDR3 runs 15 residues. V shed 6 bases and J 2 bases; nucleotides not matched to a gene: 7.